The 16 T cell receptor beta chains below all came from one sample that was sequenced in a study of OX40 agonist ivuxolimab in advanced cancers. Only in-frame clones appear in the TCRdb table, and some are missing; sequencing was by immunoSEQ multiplex PCR. Here the sample spans about 100,000 clones, under 95% being singletons. The sequences come from CD4+ or CD8+ T cells sorted from blood, collected in a trial of the OX40 agonist ivuxolimab. The receptors shown here come from an adult with an advanced solid tumor such as melanoma, head and neck, liver or kidney cancer.

The chain combines TRBV9 with TRBJ2-7; TRBD1 is a possible D gene (5 bases). V was cut by 4 bases and J by 3 bases, with 14 bases left in between. The V gene's germline CDR1 is SGDLS and CDR2 YYNGEE. The CDR3 consists of 14 residues. The CDR3 here is CASSLTLDSYEQYF. DNA of the CDR3: TGTGCCAGCAGCCTCACCCTTGACAGCTACGAGCAGTACTTC.

This clone is a singleton in its sample. The V call is TRBV5-4, the J call TRBJ2-3, with TRBD1 identical over 7 bases. The CDR3 has 14 amino acids. Trimming took 4 bases from V and 1 from J; bases not matched to a gene: 3. Germline assignment: CDR1 SGHNT and CDR2 YYREEE (reference sequence). This CDR3 is CASSRTGGTDTQYF. DNA for the CDR3: TGTGCCAGCAGCCGGACAGGAGGCACAGATACGCAGTATTTT.

The V and J genes are TRBV4-3 and TRBJ2-1; 8 nucleotides match TRBD2. This CDR3 comprises 13 residues. Germline CDR1 LGHNA, CDR2 YSLEER. V lost 3 bases and J lost 7; bases outside the gene matches: 2. The DNA for the CDR3 is TGCGCCAGCAGCCACTTAGCGGGGAATGAGCAGTTCTTC. This encodes CASSHLAGNEQFF.

The V gene is TRBV4-2, the J gene TRBJ2-3, with 8 bases identical to TRBD2. The CDR3 contains 15 residues. Looked up from germline, CDR1 is LGHNA and CDR2 is YNFKEQ. V lost 4 bases to trimming and J lost 14 bases; unmatched junction nucleotides: 17. The CDR3 sequence is CASSPASGYNNRLYF. CDR3 nucleotides: TGTGCCAGCAGCCCAGCTAGCGGGTATAATAACCGTCTGTATTTT.

The V and J genes are TRBV10-2 and TRBJ2-7; D is perhaps TRBD1 (5 bases). This CDR3 comprises 15 residues. The V and J ends lost 6 bases and 4 bases respectively, with 19 bases between them. Germline CDR1 is WSHSY and CDR2 is SAAADI. In DNA form, the CDR3 reads TGCGCCAGCAGCACCCCAAGGGGTTATCGTTACGAGCAGTACTTC. The encoded protein is CASSTPRGYRYEQYF.

The rearrangement joins TRBV5-6 to TRBJ1-2; 7 bases are shared with TRBD1. V shed 2 bases and J 7 bases; nucleotides not matched to a gene: 8. Germline CDR1 SGHDT, CDR2 YYEEEE. There are 14 residues in the CDR3. The CDR3 region has the DNA TGTGCCAGCAGCTTATGGGACAGACTTTTTGGCTACACCTTC. Its protein is CASSLWDRLFGYTF.

The rearrangement links TRBV6-5 to TRBJ2-3; 12 bases map to TRBD2. There are 15 residues in the CDR3. V shed 7 bases, J shed 3 bases, and the junction held 5 bases outside the gene matches. Germline CDR1 and CDR2: MNHEY and SVGAGI. The CDR3 sequence: CASTSTSGRTDTQYF. The CDR3 nucleotides read TGTGCCAGCACCTCGACTAGCGGGAGAACAGATACGCAGTATTTT.

This rearrangement joins TRBV5-1 to TRBJ2-3; no clear D. The CDR3 sequence is 15 residues long. The germline V gene encodes CDR1 SGHRS and CDR2 YFSETQ. The V gene lost 1 base and the J gene lost 2 bases, with 11 bases spanning the gap. In DNA form, the CDR3 reads TGCGCCAGCAGCTTGTTGGCGGACCTCACAGATACGCAGTATTTT. Translating it yields CASSLLADLTDTQYF. Filled out from reference TRBV5-1 and TRBJ2-3, the complete variable domain reads KAGVTQTPRYLIKTRGQQVTLSCSPISGHRSVSWYQQTPGQGLQFLFEYFSETQRNKGNFPGRFSGRQFSNSRSEMNVSTLELGDSALYLCASSLLADLTDTQYFGPGTRLTVL.

The chain has TRBV6-5 and TRBJ2-5; no firm D call. Germline-derived CDR1 and CDR2 are MNHEY and SVGAGI. The CDR3 runs to 15 residues. V gave up 2 bases and J gave up 4 bases, with 14 bases separating them. The CDR3 reads CASSYGTGRRETQYF. Here the CDR3 DNA reads TGTGCCAGCAGTTACGGTACGGGTCGGAGAGAGACCCAGTACTTC.

J is TRBJ2-3 and V is TRBV7-2; D is ambiguous. Trimming shortened V by 6 bases and J by 0 bases, and 13 bases separated the two germline ends. The CDR3 covers 15 residues. Germline-derived CDR1 and CDR2 are SGHTA and FQGNSA. CDR3 nucleotide sequence: TGTGCCAGCAGTATTAGTGCCTGGAGCACAGATACGCAGTATTTT. This encodes CASSISAWSTDTQYF. Based on the CDR3 plus reference TRBV7-2 and TRBJ2-3, the full variable domain is GAGVSQSPSNKVTEKGKDVELRCDPISGHTALYWYRQSLGQGLEFLIYFQGNSAPDKSGLPSDRFSAERTGGSVSTLTIQRTQQEDSAVYLCASSISAWSTDTQYFGPGTRLTVL.

The chain is built from TRBV28 and TRBJ1-3; D gene ambiguous. The CDR3 sequence is 12 residues long. From germline, CDR1 is MDHEN and CDR2 SYDVKM. Deletions cut 5 bases from V and 7 bases from J, with 9 bases between. The CDR3 protein is CASSTTRNTIYF. Here the CDR3 DNA reads TGTGCCAGCAGTACGACTAGGAACACCATATATTTT.

The V call is TRBV7-2, the J call TRBJ2-6; 9 bases line up with TRBD1. Germline assignment: CDR1 SGHTA and CDR2 FQGNSA. There are 16 residues in the CDR3. The J segment lost 1 base and the V segment lost 5 bases, leaving 3 bases of the junction unmatched. The CDR3 spells CASSRQGVSGANVLTF. Here the CDR3 DNA reads TGTGCCAGCAGCCGACAGGGGGTATCTGGGGCCAACGTCCTGACTTTC.

V is TRBV29-1 and J is TRBJ2-3; 10 bases fit TRBD2. CDR1 SQVTM and CDR2 ANQGSEA come from the germline V gene. V was pared by 5 bases and J by 0 bases, with 8 bases of the junction left unmatched. This CDR3 spans 16 amino acids. The CDR3 spells CSVFRGTSASTDTQYF. CDR3 bases: TGCAGCGTTTTCCGCGGGACTAGCGCTAGCACAGATACGCAGTATTTT.

J is TRBJ2-7 and V is TRBV5-4; no clear D gene. V dropped 4 bases and J dropped 2 bases, with 13 bases sitting between them. Germline V gives CDR1 SGHNT, CDR2 YYREEE (reference sequence). The CDR3 totals 14 residues. The CDR3 region is CASSPWAQTYEQYF. The CDR3 DNA reads as TGTGCCAGCAGCCCGTGGGCGCAGACCTACGAGCAGTACTTC.

V and J are TRBV5-1 and TRBJ1-5; the D is unclear. Germline V gives CDR1 SGHRS, CDR2 YFSETQ. This CDR3 is built from 15 residues. The germline V and J ends were trimmed by 0 bases and 0 bases, with 7 bases remaining between them. Here the CDR3 DNA reads TGCGCCAGCAGCTTGGAGGGCTCTAGCAATCAGCCCCAGCATTTT. Amino acid sequence: CASSLEGSSNQPQHF.

The genes are TRBV27 and TRBJ2-3, with 10 nucleotides matching TRBD2. The length of the CDR3 is 16 residues. Germline assignment: CDR1 MNHEY and CDR2 SMNVEV (reference sequence). V gave up 5 bases and J gave up 1 base; unmatched junction bases: 6. The CDR3 DNA sequence: TGTGCCAGCAGTCTTAGCGGGAGGATGGGCACAGATACGCAGTATTTT. Translating gives CASSLSGRMGTDTQYF.